The T cell receptor beta chain under discussion was sequenced for a study of T-cell reconstitution after alpha-beta-depleted transplantation in children. This clonotype turned up a few times. Germline trimming cut 5 bases from V and 5 bases from J; bases unmatched to any gene: 7. The germline V gene has CDR1 SGHTA and CDR2 FQGNSA. CDR3 length equals 14 residues. Molecular barcoding with unique molecular identifiers was used for the TCRbeta library. TCRdb called the PCR reads again in MiXCR, with one record for every CDR3 protein. The repertoire has 450,000 to 500,000 distinct CDR3 sequences, about an eighth of them found once; the top ten carry more than 5.5%.

The J gene is TRBJ2-5, the V gene TRBV7-2; 8 nucleotides align to TRBD2. The sample here was PBMCs from the stem cell graft donor, taken from the stem cell graft. This clonotype was sampled from a human donor who donated a stem cell graft to a child with combined immunodeficiency. The CDR3 DNA follows: TGTGCCAGCAGCCTCGGGGGGGTGGAGGAGACCCAGTACTTC. The encoded protein is CASSLGGVEETQYF.